This T cell receptor beta chain emerged from a study of T cell repertoires in cytomegalovirus infection. Study at large: The authors relied on CMV epitopes, both recently identified HLA-C-restricted and well-studied HLA-B-restricted.

TCRdb called the reads again in MiXCR, with one record for every CDR3 protein. Among 110,000 to 150,000 distinct CDR3 sequences listed, about 32% were seen once. The ends were cut back, 6 bases at V and 3 bases at J, with 17 bases in the middle. CDR1 is DFQATT, CDR2 SNEGSKA, per germline (reference sequence). CDR3 length: 14 residues. Worth noting for this clonotype: Its matching antigen is unknown.

Findings and limits, study-wide: Predominance within the ex vivo response was attributable to HLA-C-restricted CMV-specific TCR beta clonotypes.

The TCR was taken from a human donor in good health (CMV status not recorded). Some clones in this sample may be carry-over from other donors' samples. This specimen was CD8+ T cells from cultured PBMCs, taken from culture after CMV antigen stimulation. This chain uses TRBV20-1 with TRBJ1-2; no clear D. The CDR3 DNA reads as TGCAGTGCATACTTAGGGCAGGTCGACTATGGCTACACCTTC. Translation: CSAYLGQVDYGYTF.